These 29 T cell receptor beta chains were all obtained from the same sample, sequenced in a study of T cells expressing NK-cell markers (dated by TCRdb to 2020 to 2021). Libraries were prepared through 5' RACE. TCRdb records Illumina HiSeq 2000 as the sequencer. TCRdb reprocessed the sequencing reads and holds a single record per CDR3 protein sequence, with no DNA. This sample's table contains a few hundred thousand distinct CDR3 sequences. The ten largest clones capture about 3.6% of the sample. Material: blood T cells: a sorted CD56 or NKG2C T cell subset, CD4+ or CD8+ T cells, or bulk PBMC T cells (not recorded which). The receptors were sampled from a man between 18 and 35 years old in good health. Donor details come from another sample of the same person, matched by shared clones.

The rearrangement uses TRBV5-1 and TRBJ2-1; the D call of TRBD1 rests on TCRdb alone, since no DNA is present to check it. CDR3 length: 15 residues. Per germline, CDR1 SGHRS and CDR2 YFSETQ. CDR3 residues: CASSFERAGGDEQFF.

The chain carries TRBV12-3 or TRBV12-4 and TRBJ1-5; the TCRdb call, TRBD1, lacks DNA for checking. This CDR3 is 15 amino acids long. The CDR3 spells CASTSGTGWVQPQHF.

This rearrangement joins TRBV7-9 to TRBJ1-2. Germline assignment: CDR1 SEHNR and CDR2 FQNEAQ (reference sequence). The CDR3 runs 12 residues. CDR3: CASSLVNYGYTF.

The genes are TRBV5-6 and TRBJ2-7; TCRdb's D call, TRBD2, is unchecked because there is no DNA. CDR3 length: 14 amino acids. Germline CDR1 reads SGHDT; CDR2 reads YYEEEE. Here the CDR3 reads CASSFYSRGHEQYF.

This chain connects TRBV30 to TRBJ2-3; TCRdb calls TRBD2, which cannot be checked without DNA. This CDR3 comprises 15 residues. Looked up from germline, CDR1 is GTSNPN and CDR2 is SVGIG (reference sequence). This CDR3 reads CAWGEGGALTDTQYF. Full variable domain (rest looked up from reference TRBV30 and TRBJ2-3): SQTIHQWPATLVQPVGSPLSLECTVEGTSNPNLYWYRQAAGRGLQLLFYSVGIGQISSEVPQNLSASRPQDRQFILSSKKLLLSDSGFYLCAWGEGGALTDTQYFGPGTRLTVL.

The V and J genes are TRBV20-1 and TRBJ2-2; no DNA is available, so the TRBD1 call from TCRdb remains unchecked. The germline gives CDR1 DFQATT, CDR2 SNEGSKA (reference sequence). CDR3 length: 17 amino acids. The CDR3 reads CSATGTGEKANTGELFF.

V is TRBV29-1 and J is TRBJ2-1; the D call from TCRdb, TRBD1, cannot be confirmed without DNA. This CDR3 is built from 11 residues. The germline gives CDR1 SQVTM, CDR2 ANQGSEA. The CDR3 sequence is CSVDAGVEQFF.

The V gene is TRBV7-9, the J gene TRBJ2-1; there is no DNA to check the TCRdb D call of TRBD1. The V gene's germline CDR1 is SEHNR and CDR2 FQNEAQ (reference sequence). The CDR3 is made up of 14 amino acids. CDR3 sequence: CASSSTDRGRILFF. Full variable domain (outside the CDR3, taken from reference TRBV7-9 and TRBJ2-1): DTGVSQNPRHKITKRGQNVTFRCDPISEHNRLYWYRQTLGQGPEFLTYFQNEAQLEKSRLLSDRFSAERPKGSFSTLEIQRTEQGDSAMYLCASSSTDRGRILFFGPGTRLTVL.

The chain carries TRBV30 and TRBJ1-5; as DNA is missing, the TRBD1 call by TCRdb cannot be tested. Per germline, CDR1 GTSNPN and CDR2 SVGIG (reference sequence). The CDR3 is 14 residues long. The CDR3 region is CAWSETVSNQPQHF.

The chain combines TRBV20-1 with TRBJ2-3. Germline V gene lookup returns CDR1 DFQATT and CDR2 SNEGSKA (reference sequence). The CDR3 length is 11 residues. CDR3 sequence reads: CSAERVDTQYF.

The gene calls are TRBV5-1 and TRBJ2-3. This CDR3 contains 16 residues. Germline V gives CDR1 SGHRS, CDR2 YFSETQ. CDR3 protein: CASSLFGLRDTDTQYF.

This chain uses TRBV20-1 with TRBJ2-1; TCRdb picks TRBD1, but there is no DNA to check that call. Germline V CDR1 and CDR2: DFQATT, SNEGSKA (reference sequence). The CDR3 sequence is 14 residues long. The CDR3 spells CSASFGQGFDEQFF.

V usage is TRBV20-1 and J usage is TRBJ2-6. Germline assignment: CDR1 DFQATT and CDR2 SNEGSKA (reference sequence). CDR3 size: 14 residues. CDR3 sequence: CSALASSGANVLTF.

This chain uses TRBV12-3 or TRBV12-4 with TRBJ2-3; TCRdb's D call, TRBD1, is unchecked because there is no DNA. The CDR3 totals 17 residues. The chain's CDR3 is CASSPHQQGIGTDTQYF.

The CDR3 reads CATSMEGQPSGYTF. The chain uses TRBV15 and TRBJ1-2; TCRdb selects TRBD1, and the lack of DNA leaves this call unchecked. The length of the CDR3 is 14 residues. The germline CDR1 and CDR2 sequences are LNHNV and YYDKDF (reference sequence).

The chain employs TRBV12-3 or TRBV12-4 and TRBJ2-3; TCRdb gives TRBD1 as the D gene, but with no DNA this cannot be confirmed. This CDR3 contains 14 residues. The CDR3 spells CASTPRGATDTQYF.

This chain uses TRBV11-2 with TRBJ1-1; the TRBD1 assignment by TCRdb is unverifiable without DNA. Germline V gene lookup returns CDR1 SGHAT and CDR2 FQNNGV. This CDR3 is 16 amino acids long. CDR3: CASSSGQFLRSTEAFF.

The chain couples TRBV20-1 to TRBJ2-7; TCRdb indicates TRBD2, and absent DNA this call remains unverified. Germline CDR1 and CDR2: DFQATT and SNEGSKA (reference sequence). CDR3 length: 13 residues. CDR3 sequence reads: CSARFSASGRGYF.

CDR3 loop: CASSQDLSSTDTQYF. This chain joins TRBV4-1 and TRBJ2-3. The CDR3 runs 15 residues. Germline CDR1 and CDR2: MGHRA and YSYEKL.

The rearrangement joins TRBV10-3 to TRBJ2-7. Germline V CDR1 and CDR2: ENHRY, SYGVKD. CDR3 length: 13 residues. CDR3 sequence reads: CAISQRDSYEQYF.

The chain links TRBV20-1 to TRBJ2-5; the D call of TRBD1 rests on TCRdb alone, since no DNA is present to check it. From germline, CDR1 is DFQATT and CDR2 SNEGSKA (reference sequence). The CDR3 has 15 amino acids. The CDR3: CSAIKDNYLPETQYF.

The chain's CDR3 is CSAPGGQREQFF. The chain links TRBV20-1 to TRBJ2-1; the TCRdb D gene call, TRBD1, has no DNA to confirm it. From germline, CDR1 is DFQATT and CDR2 SNEGSKA (reference sequence). CDR3 length: 12 residues.

The V gene is TRBV28, the J gene TRBJ2-7. Per germline, CDR1 MDHEN and CDR2 SYDVKM. There are 11 residues in the CDR3. CDR3 in amino acids: CASSTLYEQYF.

The chain joins TRBV10-3 to TRBJ2-7. The CDR3 loop spans 13 amino acids. Germline V CDR1 and CDR2: ENHRY, SYGVKD. CDR3 loop: CAINSELNYEQYF.

CDR3 residues: CASSLNLGTLHF. The chain uses TRBV6-5 and TRBJ1-6. This CDR3 spans 12 amino acids. Germline V gene sequence: CDR1 MNHEY, CDR2 SVGAGI.

CDR3 residues: CASSIGQTGTYGYTF. The rearrangement uses TRBV19 and TRBJ1-2; TCRdb returns TRBD1, unconfirmable since there is no DNA. Germline V gene sequence: CDR1 LNHDA, CDR2 SQIVND (reference sequence). The CDR3 is 15 residues long. Together with reference TRBV19 and TRBJ1-2, the CDR3 gives the full variable domain: DGGITQSPKYLFRKEGQNVTLSCEQNLNHDAMYWYRQDPGQGLRLIYYSQIVNDFQKGDIAEGYSVSREKKESFPLTVTSAQKNPTAFYLCASSIGQTGTYGYTFGSGTRLTVV.

The rearrangement uses TRBV7-2 and TRBJ2-3; lacking DNA, the TRBD2 call made by TCRdb goes unchecked. This CDR3 region has 16 residues. Germline CDR1 and CDR2: SGHTA and FQGNSA. The CDR3 loop reads CASSKRSGSGSDTQYF. Supplemented by reference TRBV7-2 and TRBJ2-3, the full variable domain reads GAGVSQSPSNKVTEKGKDVELRCDPISGHTALYWYRQSLGQGLEFLIYFQGNSAPDKSGLPSDRFSAERTGGSVSTLTIQRTQQEDSAVYLCASSKRSGSGSDTQYFGPGTRLTVL.

CDR3 amino acids: CASSRTSGDQETQYF. J is TRBJ2-5 and V is TRBV3-1; TCRdb returns TRBD2, unconfirmable since there is no DNA. The germline CDR1 and CDR2 sequences are LGHDT and YNNKEL (reference sequence). This CDR3 spans 15 amino acids.

This chain joins TRBV10-3 and TRBJ2-5; TCRdb picks TRBD1, but there is no DNA to check that call. The CDR3 is 14 amino acids. Germline values: CDR1 ENHRY, CDR2 SYGVKD. The CDR3 here is CAISRDRGRETQYF.